A selection of T cell receptor beta chains follows, all from one sample in a study of cytomegalovirus exposure and HLA in healthy donors. Clones were read by immunoSEQ multiplex PCR, and TCRdb kept only the in-frame ones, dropping some. Among roughly 230,000 clones listed, roughly 78% were seen once. Sequences were obtained from PBMCs. The origin of the receptors is a boy younger than 18 in good health and CMV-seronegative. Each CDR3 is given with its conserved first and last residue. The D gene is left open where the match is weak. Expanded clones are given a class, and other clones once, few, many or no size at all.

CDR3 protein: CASSQGATQYF
CDR3 DNA: TGTGCCAGCAGCCAGGGGGCTACGCAGTATTTT
D gene: TRBD1
clone size: NA
V gene: TRBV6-5
J gene: TRBJ2-3

CDR3 protein: CASSLGQGAGNTQYF
CDR3 DNA: TGTGCCAGCAGCTTGGGACAGGGGGCAGGGAATACGCAGTATTTT
D gene: TRBD1
clone size: NA
V gene: TRBV7-6
J gene: TRBJ2-3

CDR3 protein: CASSLQGQGGPEAFF
CDR3 DNA: TGTGCCAGCAGCTTACAAGGACAGGGAGGCCCTGAAGCTTTCTTT
D gene: TRBD1
clone size: NA
V gene: TRBV7-6
J gene: TRBJ1-1

CDR3 protein: CASSVGLGREFSYNEQFF
CDR3 DNA: TGTGCCAGCAGCGTAGGTTTGGGGCGGGAGTTCTCCTACAATGAGCAGTTCTTC
D gene: TRBD2
clone size: NA
V gene: TRBV9
J gene: TRBJ2-1

CDR3 protein: CASSGQGAGGYTF
CDR3 DNA: TGTGCCAGCAGTGGACAGGGGGCGGGAGGCTACACCTTC
D gene: TRBD1
clone size: NA
V gene: TRBV25-1
J gene: TRBJ1-2

CDR3 protein: CASSSRTGTGELFF
CDR3 DNA: TGTGCCAGCAGCTCACGGACAGGGACCGGGGAGCTGTTTTTT
D gene: TRBD1
clone size: NA
V gene: TRBV5-4
J gene: TRBJ2-2

CDR3 protein: CASSWEPGGGEKLFF
CDR3 DNA: TGTGCCAGCAGCTGGGAGCCGGGAGGGGGTGAAAAACTGTTTTTT
D gene: NA
clone size: few
V gene: TRBV2
J gene: TRBJ1-4

CDR3 protein: CASRGTGESNQPQHF
CDR3 DNA: TGTGCCAGCAGGGGAACAGGGGAGAGCAATCAGCCCCAGCATTTT
D gene: TRBD1
clone size: NA
V gene: TRBV6-6
J gene: TRBJ1-5

CDR3 protein: CASSLSGQVAYTQYF
CDR3 DNA: TGTGCCAGCAGCTTGTCTGGACAGGTCGCGTATACGCAGTATTTT
D gene: TRBD1
clone size: NA
V gene: TRBV5-8
J gene: TRBJ2-3

CDR3 protein: CASSSRGFKRGIYGYTF
CDR3 DNA: TGTGCCAGCAGCTCGAGGGGGTTCAAGAGGGGAATCTATGGCTACACCTTC
D gene: NA
clone size: NA
V gene: TRBV7-9
J gene: TRBJ1-2

CDR3 protein: CASSDFTGGSYGYTF
CDR3 DNA: TGTGCCAGCAGTGACTTTACAGGGGGAAGTTATGGCTACACCTTC
D gene: TRBD1
clone size: NA
V gene: TRBV2
J gene: TRBJ1-2

CDR3 protein: CASSQPGLAGSDTQYF
CDR3 DNA: TGTGCCAGCAGCCAACCCGGACTAGCGGGATCAGATACGCAGTATTTT
D gene: TRBD2
clone size: NA
V gene: TRBV4-2
J gene: TRBJ2-3

CDR3 protein: CASSSGTGNTQFFF
CDR3 DNA: TGTGCCAGCAGCTCCGGGACAGGAAACACCCAGTTTTTTTTT
D gene: TRBD1
clone size: NA
V gene: TRBV7-8
J gene: TRBJ1-4

CDR3 protein: CASSVGAGGSSGVETQYF
CDR3 DNA: TGTGCCAGCAGCGTAGGTGCGGGAGGGTCCTCGGGAGTAGAGACCCAGTACTTC
D gene: TRBD2
clone size: NA
V gene: TRBV9
J gene: TRBJ2-5

CDR3 protein: CATCLGQDYTF
CDR3 DNA: TGTGCCACCTGTCTAGGACAGGACTACACCTTC
D gene: TRBD1
clone size: once
V gene: TRBV28
J gene: TRBJ1-2

CDR3 protein: CASSVEDDSQETQYF
CDR3 DNA: TGTGCCAGCAGCGTAGAAGATGACAGTCAAGAGACCCAGTACTTC
D gene: NA
clone size: once
V gene: TRBV9
J gene: TRBJ2-5

CDR3 protein: CAISVGTGIYGYTF
CDR3 DNA: TGTGCCATCAGTGTCGGGACAGGGATATACGGCTACACCTTC
D gene: TRBD1
clone size: NA
V gene: TRBV10-3
J gene: TRBJ1-2

CDR3 protein: CASSLFSAGGYNEQFF
CDR3 DNA: TGTGCCAGCAGTTTATTCAGCGCCGGCGGGTACAATGAGCAGTTCTTC
D gene: NA
clone size: NA
V gene: TRBV27
J gene: TRBJ2-1

CDR3 protein: CASSFDISGENTIYF
CDR3 DNA: TGTGCCAGCAGCTTTGATATCTCCGGGGAAAACACCATATATTTT
D gene: NA
clone size: NA
V gene: TRBV7-9
J gene: TRBJ1-3

CDR3 protein: CASSELTGVAEAFF
CDR3 DNA: TGTGCCAGCAGTGAACTTACAGGGGTTGCTGAAGCTTTCTTT
D gene: TRBD1
clone size: NA
V gene: TRBV6-1
J gene: TRBJ1-1

CDR3 protein: CASSDRQGAGELFF
CDR3 DNA: TGCGCCAGCAGTGACCGACAGGGGGCCGGGGAGCTGTTTTTT
D gene: TRBD1
clone size: NA
V gene: TRBV10-1
J gene: TRBJ2-2

CDR3 protein: CASSSAIRAGKNYGYTF
CDR3 DNA: TGTGCCAGCAGCTCCGCGATTCGGGCAGGGAAGAACTATGGCTACACCTTC
D gene: NA
clone size: NA
V gene: TRBV7-9
J gene: TRBJ1-2

CDR3 protein: CSVESLRGGLMGNEQFF
CDR3 DNA: TGCAGCGTTGAGTCCTTGCGGGGGGGCCTCATGGGCAATGAGCAGTTCTTC
D gene: TRBD2
clone size: NA
V gene: TRBV29-1
J gene: TRBJ2-1